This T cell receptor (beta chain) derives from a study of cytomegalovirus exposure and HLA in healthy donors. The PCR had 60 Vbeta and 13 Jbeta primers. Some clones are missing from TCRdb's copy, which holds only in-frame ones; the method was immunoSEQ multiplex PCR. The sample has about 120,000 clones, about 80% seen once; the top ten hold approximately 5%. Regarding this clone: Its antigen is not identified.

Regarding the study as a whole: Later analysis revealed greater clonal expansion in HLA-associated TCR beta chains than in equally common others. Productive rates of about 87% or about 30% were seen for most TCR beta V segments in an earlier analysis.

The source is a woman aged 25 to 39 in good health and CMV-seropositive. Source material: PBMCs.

The CDR3 loop reads CASSSGSTGGTEAFF. CDR3 DNA: TGCGCCAGCAGCTCAGGGTCGACAGGGGGGACTGAAGCTTTCTTT. This chain connects TRBV5-1 to TRBJ1-1, with 9 bases lining up with TRBD1. This CDR3 region has 15 residues. The germline CDR1 and CDR2 sequences are SGHRS and YFSETQ. The ends lost 3 bases at V and 5 bases at J; junction bases unmatched: 8.